The 5 T cell receptor beta chains listed next were all sequenced from one sample in a study of human T cells and chemical hapten exposure (dated by TCRdb to the early 2020s). Interpreted using the paper, the time point label stands for: patch test 3, about 24 weeks after DPC sensitization. What this sample's treatment or condition label stands for: therapeutic diphenylcyclopropenone sensitization with weekly scalp DPC. The library was generated by RACE. Sequencing took place on a NextSeq 500. TCRdb redid the processing of the public reads, applying fastp at Q25 and MiXCR, and retained in-frame beta chains. Duplicate CDR3 protein sequences are folded into a single record with the most common DNA and genes. A total of 95,000 to 150,000 distinct CDR3 sequences appear in this sample, over 9% of them only once. The biggest ten clones account for around 2.2% of the sample. Sequenced material: whole blood, taken in connection with sensitization to the hapten diphenylcyclopropenone (DPC). The source is a woman between 50 and 59 years old with alopecia areata. Some clones in this sample may be carry-over from other donors' samples.

The chain carries TRBV2 and TRBJ2-1; D gene ambiguous. The germline gives CDR1 SNHLY, CDR2 FYNNEI. V lost 6 bases to trimming and J lost 6 bases, with 9 bases between them. CDR3 size: 12 residues. CDR3 protein: CASRLFSNEQFF. The CDR3 coding sequence is TGTGCCAGCAGACTCTTCAGCAATGAGCAGTTCTTC.

This clonotype has at least ten counts. The chain combines TRBV20-1 with TRBJ2-6, with TRBD1 as a possible D gene (5 bases). The CDR3 sequence is 14 residues long. Germline CDR1 DFQATT, CDR2 SNEGSKA (reference sequence). V was cut by 6 bases and J by 0 bases, with 9 bases left in between. In nucleotides, the CDR3 is TGCAGTGCCCTAGACAGCTCTGGGGCCAACGTCCTGACTTTC. Amino acids: CSALDSSGANVLTF.

The rearrangement joins TRBV20-1 to TRBJ2-3, with 11 bases matching TRBD2. The V gene's germline CDR1 is DFQATT and CDR2 SNEGSKA (reference sequence). CDR3 size: 15 residues. Losses at the gene ends were 7 bases for V and 5 bases for J; bases not matched to a gene: 11. The DNA for the CDR3 is TGCAGTGTAGCGGGGGGGCCCCGGTCTGGAGATACGCAGTATTTT. It encodes CSVAGGPRSGDTQYF.

This clonotype was counted only a few times. The rearrangement links TRBV6-1 to TRBJ2-3; D is uncertain. CDR1 is MNHNS, CDR2 SASEGT, per germline. Trimming left V 5 bases short and J 6 bases short, with 12 bases between. CDR3 size: 13 residues. The CDR3 DNA reads TGTGCCAGCAGTCCCAGCCTGGGGGATACGCAGTATTTT. Amino acids: CASSPSLGDTQYF.

This chain connects TRBV20-1 to TRBJ2-1; 7 bases align to TRBD1. CDR3 length: 11 residues. Trimming cost V 8 bases and J 7 bases; bases outside gene matches: 5. CDR1 and CDR2 from the germline V gene are DFQATT and SNEGSKA (reference sequence). This CDR3 reads CSTQQGNEQFF. Written as DNA, the CDR3 is TGCAGTACACAACAGGGGAATGAGCAGTTCTTC.